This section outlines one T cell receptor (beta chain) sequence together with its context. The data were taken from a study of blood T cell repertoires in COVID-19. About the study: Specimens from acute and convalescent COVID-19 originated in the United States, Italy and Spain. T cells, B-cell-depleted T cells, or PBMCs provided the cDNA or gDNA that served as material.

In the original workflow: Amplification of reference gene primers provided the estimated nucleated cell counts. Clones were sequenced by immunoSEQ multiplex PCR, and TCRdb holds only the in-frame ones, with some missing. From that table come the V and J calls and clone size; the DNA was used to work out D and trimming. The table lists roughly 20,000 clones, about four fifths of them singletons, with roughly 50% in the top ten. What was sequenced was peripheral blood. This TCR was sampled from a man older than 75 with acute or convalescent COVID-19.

The CDR3 loop reads CASSERGTGLDGPYGYTF. The CDR3 nucleotides read TGCGCCAGCAGTGAGAGGGGGACAGGCTTAGATGGTCCATATGGCTACACCTTC. The chain couples TRBV10-1 to TRBJ1-2, with TRBD1 matching over 8 bases. Germline V gene data show CDR1 as WNHNN and CDR2 as SYGVQD (reference sequence). Unmatched junction bases numbered 16, after V lost 2 bases and J lost 5 bases. This CDR3 region has 18 residues.